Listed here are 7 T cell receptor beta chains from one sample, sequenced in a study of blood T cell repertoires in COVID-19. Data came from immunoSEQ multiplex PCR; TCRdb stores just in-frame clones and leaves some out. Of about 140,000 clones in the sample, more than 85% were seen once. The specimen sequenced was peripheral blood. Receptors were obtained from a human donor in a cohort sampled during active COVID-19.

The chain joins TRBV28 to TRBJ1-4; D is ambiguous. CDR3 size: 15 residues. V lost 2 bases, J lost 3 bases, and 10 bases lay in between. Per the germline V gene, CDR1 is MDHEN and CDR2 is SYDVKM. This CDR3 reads CASSLMTPANEKLFF. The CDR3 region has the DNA TGTGCCAGCAGTTTAATGACTCCTGCTAATGAAAAACTGTTTTTT.

The CDR3 DNA reads as TGTGCCAGCAGCCCCGGGACAGGACATGGCGAGCAGTACTTC. It translates to CASSPGTGHGEQYF. The chain has TRBV7-9 and TRBJ2-7; 8 positions agree with TRBD1. The CDR3 is made up of 14 amino acids. V shed 5 bases, J shed 6 bases, and the junction held 9 bases outside the gene matches. Germline CDR1 is SEHNR and CDR2 is FQNEAQ (reference sequence).

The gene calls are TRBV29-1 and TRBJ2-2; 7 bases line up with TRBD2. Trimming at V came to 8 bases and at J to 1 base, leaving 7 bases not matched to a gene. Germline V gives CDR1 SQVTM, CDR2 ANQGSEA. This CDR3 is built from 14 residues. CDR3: CSTTGGGNTGELFF. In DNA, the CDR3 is TGCAGCACCACTGGCGGGGGGAACACCGGGGAGCTGTTTTTT.

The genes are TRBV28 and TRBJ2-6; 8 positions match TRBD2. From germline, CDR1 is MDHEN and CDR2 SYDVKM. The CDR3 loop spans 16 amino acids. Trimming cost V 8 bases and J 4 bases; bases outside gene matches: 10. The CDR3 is CASSPGGAEGANVLTF. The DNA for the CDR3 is TGTGCCAGCTCCCCCGGGGGGGCGGAAGGGGCCAACGTCCTGACTTTC.

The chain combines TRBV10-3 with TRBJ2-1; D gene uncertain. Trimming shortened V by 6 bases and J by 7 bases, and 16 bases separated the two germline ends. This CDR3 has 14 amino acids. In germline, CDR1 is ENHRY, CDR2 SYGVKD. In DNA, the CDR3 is TGTGCCATCAGCGCTACCTATGCGGAGAATGAGCAGTTCTTC. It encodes CAISATYAENEQFF.

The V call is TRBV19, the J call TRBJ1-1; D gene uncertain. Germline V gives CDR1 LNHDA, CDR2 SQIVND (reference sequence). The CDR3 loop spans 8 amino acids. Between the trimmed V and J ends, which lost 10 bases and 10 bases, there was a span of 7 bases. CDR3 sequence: CATSLAFF. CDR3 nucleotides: TGTGCCACCTCCTTAGCTTTCTTT. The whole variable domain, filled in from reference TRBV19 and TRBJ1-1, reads DGGITQSPKYLFRKEGQNVTLSCEQNLNHDAMYWYRQDPGQGLRLIYYSQIVNDFQKGDIAEGYSVSREKKESFPLTVTSAQKNPTAFYLCATSLAFFGQGTRLTVV.

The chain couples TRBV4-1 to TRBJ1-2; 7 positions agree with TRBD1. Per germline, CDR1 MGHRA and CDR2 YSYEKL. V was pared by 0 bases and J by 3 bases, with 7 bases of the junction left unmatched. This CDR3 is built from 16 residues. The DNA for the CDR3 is TGCGCCAGCAGCCAAGATCCTACAGGGGATGACTATGGCTACACCTTC. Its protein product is CASSQDPTGDDYGYTF.